This is a list of T cell receptor beta chains from one sample in a study of T cell responses to AZD1222 COVID-19 vaccine. Generated by immunoSEQ multiplex PCR, the TCRdb table keeps only in-frame clones and is missing some. Of 60,000 to 65,000 clones detected, over 60% appear once; the ten largest clones hold over 13%. Here the sequenced sample was peripheral blood, taken on day 0 of AZD1222 vaccination. The receptors were sampled from an adult in good health. Both conserved end residues are part of each CDR3. A D gene is named only where the DNA matches it firmly. Size is stated for part of the rows, as once, few or many counts, or as a class when the clone is expanded.

V gene: TRBV28; D gene: .; J gene: TRBJ2-1; clone size: many; CDR3 DNA: TGTGCCAGCAGGTCCCCCGGGACCCTAAATGAGCAGTTCTTC; CDR3 protein: CASRSPGTLNEQFF
V gene: TRBV15; D gene: .; J gene: TRBJ1-2; clone size: .; CDR3 DNA: TGTGCCACCAGCAGAGATGGCCAGAACTATGGCTACACCTTC; CDR3 protein: CATSRDGQNYGYTF
V gene: TRBV14; D gene: .; J gene: TRBJ2-5; clone size: .; CDR3 DNA: TGTGCCAGCGGGTCGACAGGACCAAAAGAGACCCAGTACTTC; CDR3 protein: CASGSTGPKETQYF
V gene: TRBV19; D gene: .; J gene: TRBJ1-5; clone size: once; CDR3 DNA: TGTGCCAGTAAGGTGGGGGGATGGGGTAGCAATCAGCCCCAGCATTTT; CDR3 protein: CASKVGGWGSNQPQHF
V gene: TRBV5-1; D gene: TRBD2; J gene: TRBJ2-3; clone size: .; CDR3 DNA: TGCGCCAGCAGCTTAGCGGGGGGATCCACAGATACGCAGTATTTT; CDR3 protein: CASSLAGGSTDTQYF
V gene: TRBV6-5; D gene: TRBD1; J gene: TRBJ1-2; clone size: .; CDR3 DNA: TGTGCCACCGGACAGGGCGGGAGTGGCTACACCTTC; CDR3 protein: CATGQGGSGYTF
V gene: TRBV10-3; D gene: .; J gene: TRBJ2-5; clone size: .; CDR3 DNA: TGTGCCATCAGTGGGAGAGGGACACGCGGGACCCAGTACTTC; CDR3 protein: CAISGRGTRGTQYF
V gene: TRBV5-1; D gene: .; J gene: TRBJ2-1; clone size: .; CDR3 DNA: TGCGCCAGCAGCCCTGTCGTCCGGCATGAGCAGTTCTTC; CDR3 protein: CASSPVVRHEQFF
V gene: TRBV2; D gene: TRBD1; J gene: TRBJ1-4; clone size: .; CDR3 DNA: TGTGCCAGCAGTGGAGCCCCGAGACAGGGGGTGTTTTTT; CDR3 protein: CASSGAPRQGVFF
V gene: TRBV19; D gene: .; J gene: TRBJ2-3; clone size: .; CDR3 DNA: TGTGCCAGTACCCCCGGGCTTTTTGAAGATACGCAGTATTTT; CDR3 protein: CASTPGLFEDTQYF
V gene: TRBV9; D gene: .; J gene: TRBJ2-2; clone size: .; CDR3 DNA: TGTGCCAGCAGCCCAGGCCGGATAACCACCGGGGAGCTGTTTTTT; CDR3 protein: CASSPGRITTGELFF
V gene: TRBV11-3; D gene: .; J gene: TRBJ2-7; clone size: .; CDR3 DNA: TGTGCCAGCAGCTCAACAGGAGTCTCCTACGAGCAGTACTTC; CDR3 protein: CASSSTGVSYEQYF
V gene: TRBV9; D gene: .; J gene: TRBJ2-5; clone size: .; CDR3 DNA: TGTGCCAGCAGCGTAGATGAGGAGACCCAGTACTTC; CDR3 protein: CASSVDEETQYF
V gene: TRBV7-6; D gene: TRBD2; J gene: TRBJ2-5; clone size: .; CDR3 DNA: TGTGCCAGCAGCCCCCCCGGGCGGGGGGTACAAGAGACCCAGTACTTC; CDR3 protein: CASSPPGRGVQETQYF
V gene: TRBV6-6; D gene: .; J gene: TRBJ1-1; clone size: .; CDR3 DNA: TGTGCCAGCAGTTACTTAGGGGTCAAGAGCACTGAAGCTTTCTTT; CDR3 protein: CASSYLGVKSTEAFF
V gene: TRBV4-2; D gene: TRBD2; J gene: TRBJ2-3; clone size: .; CDR3 DNA: TGTGCCAGCAGCCAGAGCGGGGGGGCCGCAGATACGCAGTATTTT; CDR3 protein: CASSQSGGAADTQYF
V gene: TRBV30; D gene: .; J gene: TRBJ1-5; clone size: .; CDR3 DNA: TGTGCCTGGAGTTCCGGGTGGGATCAGCCCCAGCATTTT; CDR3 protein: CAWSSGWDQPQHF
V gene: TRBV6-5; D gene: .; J gene: TRBJ2-5; clone size: .; CDR3 DNA: TGTGCCAGCAGTTATTCGGGGGCAGGGCAAGAGACCCAGTACTTC; CDR3 protein: CASSYSGAGQETQYF
V gene: TRBV10-2; D gene: .; J gene: TRBJ2-7; clone size: .; CDR3 DNA: TGCGCCAGCAGTGAGCGGGGCCACGAGCAGTACTTC; CDR3 protein: CASSERGHEQYF
V gene: TRBV1; D gene: .; J gene: TRBJ1-1; clone size: .; CDR3 DNA: TGCACCAGCAGCCAAGACTCAGAGAACACTGAAGCTTTCTTT; CDR3 protein: CTSSQDSENTEAFF
V gene: TRBV6-5; D gene: TRBD1; J gene: TRBJ2-1; clone size: once; CDR3 DNA: TGTGCCAGCAGTTACTCGAAGGACAGGAACAATGAGCAGTTCTTC; CDR3 protein: CASSYSKDRNNEQFF
V gene: TRBV7-8; D gene: .; J gene: TRBJ1-1; clone size: .; CDR3 DNA: TGTGCCAGCAGCAGCAGGGGTAGCGACACTGAAGCTTTCTTT; CDR3 protein: CASSSRGSDTEAFF
V gene: TRBV14; D gene: .; J gene: TRBJ2-7; clone size: few; CDR3 DNA: TGTGCCAGCAGCCAGGGTTGGGGCTACGAGCAGTACTTC; CDR3 protein: CASSQGWGYEQYF
V gene: TRBV9; D gene: .; J gene: TRBJ2-2; clone size: .; CDR3 DNA: TGTGCCAGCAGCCCCCGGCCCCCCGGGGAGCTGTTTTTT; CDR3 protein: CASSPRPPGELFF
V gene: TRBV6-5; D gene: .; J gene: TRBJ1-2; clone size: .; CDR3 DNA: TGTGCCAGCAAAGGGTTCTATGGCTACACCTTC; CDR3 protein: CASKGFYGYTF
V gene: TRBV4-3; D gene: .; J gene: TRBJ2-2; clone size: .; CDR3 DNA: TGCGCCAGCAGCCAAGGTGGTTACACCGGGGAGCTGTTTTTT; CDR3 protein: CASSQGGYTGELFF
V gene: TRBV5-1; D gene: .; J gene: TRBJ2-3; clone size: .; CDR3 DNA: TGCGCCAGCAGCTTGAACGGGGGTTGGGCAGATACGCAGTATTTT; CDR3 protein: CASSLNGGWADTQYF
V gene: TRBV4-3; D gene: .; J gene: TRBJ2-2; clone size: .; CDR3 DNA: TGCGCCAGCAGCCAAGATAGTCAGGGTGTGCTGTTTTTT; CDR3 protein: CASSQDSQGVLFF
V gene: TRBV5-4; D gene: TRBD1; J gene: TRBJ2-7; clone size: .; CDR3 DNA: TGTGCCAGCAGCATCGACAGGGAACCTACAGACGAGCAGTACTTC; CDR3 protein: CASSIDREPTDEQYF
V gene: TRBV11-2; D gene: .; J gene: TRBJ2-1; clone size: .; CDR3 DNA: TGTGCCAGCAGCGCTCCCGTGAGGGATGAGCAGTTCTTC; CDR3 protein: CASSAPVRDEQFF
V gene: TRBV6-1; D gene: .; J gene: TRBJ1-2; clone size: once; CDR3 DNA: TGTGCCAGCAGTGAATACCCCGGTACAGCTCACTATGGCTACACCTTC; CDR3 protein: CASSEYPGTAHYGYTF
V gene: TRBV6-6; D gene: .; J gene: TRBJ1-6; clone size: few; CDR3 DNA: TGTGCCAGCAGATCGGGGTCCCATAATTCACCCCTCCACTTT; CDR3 protein: CASRSGSHNSPLHF
V gene: TRBV18; D gene: .; J gene: TRBJ2-7; clone size: .; CDR3 DNA: TGTGCCAGCTCACCCACGGGACCCTACGAGCAGTACTTC; CDR3 protein: CASSPTGPYEQYF
V gene: TRBV6-2/TRBV6-3; D gene: .; J gene: TRBJ1-2; clone size: .; CDR3 DNA: TGTGCCAGCAGTTCGACGGAACTTAACTATGGCTACACCTTC; CDR3 protein: CASSSTELNYGYTF
V gene: TRBV19; D gene: .; J gene: TRBJ1-3; clone size: .; CDR3 DNA: TGTGCCAGTAGTATCTCGGGTGGGTCTGGAAACACCATATATTTT; CDR3 protein: CASSISGGSGNTIYF
V gene: TRBV4-2; D gene: TRBD1; J gene: TRBJ1-1; clone size: once; CDR3 DNA: TGTGCCAGCAGAAGGGGGCTAACTGAAGCTTTCTTT; CDR3 protein: CASRRGLTEAFF
V gene: TRBV11-2; D gene: .; J gene: TRBJ1-2; clone size: .; CDR3 DNA: TGTGCCAGCAGCTATCGGGGGACGTATGGCTACACCTTC; CDR3 protein: CASSYRGTYGYTF
V gene: TRBV3-1/TRBV3-2; D gene: TRBD2; J gene: TRBJ2-7; clone size: .; CDR3 DNA: TGTGCCAGCAGCCTAGCGGGGGGTGGCTCCTACGAGCAGTACTTC; CDR3 protein: CASSLAGGGSYEQYF
V gene: TRBV9; D gene: .; J gene: TRBJ1-1; clone size: .; CDR3 DNA: TGTGCCAGCAGCGAGTTGGTCGGGGCGAACACTGAAGCTTTCTTT; CDR3 protein: CASSELVGANTEAFF
V gene: TRBV5-6; D gene: TRBD1; J gene: TRBJ1-2; clone size: .; CDR3 DNA: TGTGCCAGCAGCTCGGGACAGGTCTATGGCTACACCTTC; CDR3 protein: CASSSGQVYGYTF
V gene: TRBV29-1; D gene: .; J gene: TRBJ1-5; clone size: .; CDR3 DNA: TGCAGCGTTAAGACTGTGGCGTTGCCCCAGCATTTT; CDR3 protein: CSVKTVALPQHF
V gene: TRBV6-1; D gene: .; J gene: TRBJ1-5; clone size: .; CDR3 DNA: TGTGCCAGCAGCCCCGGTCAGCCCCAGCATTTT; CDR3 protein: CASSPGQPQHF
V gene: TRBV27; D gene: .; J gene: TRBJ2-7; clone size: .; CDR3 DNA: TGTGCCAGCAGTTTATCGGTAGGATCCCCCCTTAACTACGAGCAGTACTTC; CDR3 protein: CASSLSVGSPLNYEQYF
V gene: TRBV5-8; D gene: .; J gene: TRBJ1-5; clone size: few; CDR3 DNA: TGTGCCAGCAGCTTGGATGGACAGCCTCATCAGCCCCAGCATTTT; CDR3 protein: CASSLDGQPHQPQHF
V gene: TRBV10-1; D gene: .; J gene: TRBJ2-3; clone size: .; CDR3 DNA: TGCGCCAGCAGTGATTCGCGGGGACGCGGAGATACGCAGTATTTT; CDR3 protein: CASSDSRGRGDTQYF
V gene: TRBV6-5; D gene: .; J gene: TRBJ1-4; clone size: .; CDR3 DNA: TGTGCCAGCAGTTACTCTGCAGGGCTCCTTGGGGAAAAACTGTTTTTT; CDR3 protein: CASSYSAGLLGEKLFF
V gene: TRBV19; D gene: .; J gene: TRBJ1-2; clone size: .; CDR3 DNA: TGTGCCAGTAGTATCGGGACATTATATGGCTACACCTTC; CDR3 protein: CASSIGTLYGYTF
V gene: TRBV6-4; D gene: .; J gene: TRBJ2-1; clone size: few; CDR3 DNA: TGTGCCAGCAGTGACAAAGGGTTTCAGTACAATGAGCAGTTCTTC; CDR3 protein: CASSDKGFQYNEQFF
V gene: TRBV27; D gene: .; J gene: TRBJ1-5; clone size: medium-sized; CDR3 DNA: TGTGCCAGCAGACTGATTGGGGTTGGCCAGCCCCAGCATTTT; CDR3 protein: CASRLIGVGQPQHF
V gene: TRBV21-1; D gene: .; J gene: TRBJ2-5; clone size: .; CDR3 DNA: TGTGCCAGCACCCCGACAAGGGACCAAGAGACCCAGTACTTC; CDR3 protein: CASTPTRDQETQYF